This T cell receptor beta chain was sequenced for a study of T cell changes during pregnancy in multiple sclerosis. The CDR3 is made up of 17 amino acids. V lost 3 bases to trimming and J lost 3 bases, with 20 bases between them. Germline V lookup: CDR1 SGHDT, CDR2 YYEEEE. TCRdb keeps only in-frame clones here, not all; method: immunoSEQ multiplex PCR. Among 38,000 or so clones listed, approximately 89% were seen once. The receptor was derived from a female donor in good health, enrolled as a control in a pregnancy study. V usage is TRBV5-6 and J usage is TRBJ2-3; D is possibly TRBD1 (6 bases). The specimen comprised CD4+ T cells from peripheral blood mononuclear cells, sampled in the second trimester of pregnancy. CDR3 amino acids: CASSWGFTPTGTDTQYF. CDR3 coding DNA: TGTGCCAGCAGCTGGGGCTTTACTCCCACAGGGACAGATACGCAGTATTTT.